This paragraph reports one TCR beta chain. Its antigen is unknown. Per germline, CDR1 MNHNY and CDR2 SVGAGI (reference sequence). The CDR3 contains 15 residues. Trimming stripped 6 bases from V and 3 bases from J, with 17 bases between. This record belongs to a study of OX40 agonist ivuxolimab in advanced cancers. General study findings and limits: Partial responders treated at 0.1-3.0 mg/kg exhibited clonal expansion among the lowest measured.

TCRdb keeps only in-frame clones here, not all; method: immunoSEQ multiplex PCR. The sample records 50,000 or so clones, 91% being singletons. Autoimmune disease history or systemic immunosuppression meant exclusion. Source: CD4+ or CD8+ T cells sorted from blood, taken in a trial of the OX40 agonist ivuxolimab. This sequence originates from an adult with an advanced solid tumor such as melanoma, head and neck, liver or kidney cancer. This chain joins TRBV6-6 and TRBJ1-1; possible D gene TRBD1, 5 bases. CDR3 region: CASSPNPIRDTEAFF. The DNA of the CDR3 is TGTGCCAGCAGCCCTAACCCGATCAGGGACACTGAAGCTTTCTTT.